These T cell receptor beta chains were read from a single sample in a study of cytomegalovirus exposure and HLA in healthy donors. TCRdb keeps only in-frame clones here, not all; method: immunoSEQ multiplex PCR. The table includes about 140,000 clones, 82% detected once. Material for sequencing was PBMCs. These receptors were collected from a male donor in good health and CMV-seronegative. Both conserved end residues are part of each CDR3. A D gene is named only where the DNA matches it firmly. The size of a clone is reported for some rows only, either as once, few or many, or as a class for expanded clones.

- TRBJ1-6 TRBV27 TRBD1 CASSPGQGVSPLHF TGTGCCAGCAGTCCCGGACAGGGAGTTTCACCCCTCCACTTT
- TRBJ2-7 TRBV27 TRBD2 CASSLLAGGYYEQYF TGTGCCAGCAGTTTACTAGCGGGGGGGTACTACGAGCAGTACTTC
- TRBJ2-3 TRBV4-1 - CASSQEERRPDTQYF TGCGCCAGCAGCCAAGAGGAAAGGAGGCCAGATACGCAGTATTTT
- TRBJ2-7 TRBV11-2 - CASSPAPPRVGTYEQYF TGTGCCAGCAGCCCGGCCCCCCCGAGGGTGGGTACCTACGAGCAGTACTTC
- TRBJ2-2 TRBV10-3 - CAIGQMNTGELFF TGTGCCATCGGACAGATGAACACCGGGGAGCTGTTTTTT
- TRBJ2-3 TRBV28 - CASSLEGTDTQYF TGTGCCAGCAGTTTAGAGGGAACAGATACGCAGTATTTT
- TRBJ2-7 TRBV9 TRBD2 CASSTGTSGIQYF TGTGCCAGCAGCACAGGGACTAGCGGGATTCAGTACTTC
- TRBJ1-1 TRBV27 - CASSSQGKAEAFF TGTGCCAGCAGTTCCCAGGGTAAGGCGGAAGCTTTCTTT
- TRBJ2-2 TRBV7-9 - CASSLEGASTGELFF TGTGCCAGCAGCTTAGAAGGGGCGAGCACCGGGGAGCTGTTTTTT
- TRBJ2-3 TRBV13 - CASRPSRQVGDTQYF TGTGCCAGCAGGCCTAGCCGGCAGGTTGGGGATACGCAGTATTTT
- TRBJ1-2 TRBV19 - CASSITQGGHGYTF TGTGCCAGTAGTATAACACAGGGCGGGCATGGCTACACCTTC
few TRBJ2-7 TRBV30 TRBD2 CAWSSTLAGEQYF TGTGCCTGGAGTTCCACTCTAGCGGGAGAGCAGTACTTC
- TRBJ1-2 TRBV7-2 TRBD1 CASSSPGTGNYGYTF TGTGCCAGCAGCTCACCCGGGACAGGGAACTATGGCTACACCTTC
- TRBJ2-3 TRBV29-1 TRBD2 CSTSGTSGSDTQYF TGCAGCACCTCCGGGACTAGCGGCTCAGATACGCAGTATTTT
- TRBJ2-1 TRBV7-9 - CASSLASAADEQFF TGTGCCAGCAGCTTGGCATCCGCCGCGGATGAGCAGTTCTTC
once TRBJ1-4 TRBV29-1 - CSVEGGFGGLFF TGCAGCGTTGAAGGGGGATTCGGGGGGCTGTTTTTT
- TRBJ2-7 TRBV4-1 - CASSQASSGYEQYF TGCGCCAGCAGCCAAGCGAGTAGCGGCTACGAGCAGTACTTC
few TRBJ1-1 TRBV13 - CASSEAGSTEAFF TGTGCCAGCAGCGAGGCAGGGTCCACTGAAGCTTTCTTT
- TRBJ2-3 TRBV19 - CASSIKAGILTDTQYF TGTGCCAGTAGTATTAAGGCGGGAATCCTCACAGATACGCAGTATTTT
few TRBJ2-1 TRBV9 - CASSDPLTGYDEQFF TGTGCCAGCAGCGACCCCTTAACAGGGTACGATGAGCAGTTCTTC
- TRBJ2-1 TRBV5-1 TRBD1 CASSVTGFGEQFF TGCGCCAGCAGCGTGACAGGGTTCGGGGAGCAGTTCTTC
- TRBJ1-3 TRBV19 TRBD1 CASSQDREGSSGNTIYF TGTGCCAGTAGTCAAGACAGGGAAGGTTCCTCTGGAAACACCATATATTTT
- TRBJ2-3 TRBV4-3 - CASSQDPLARVGDTQYF TGCGCCAGCAGCCAAGACCCATTAGCAAGAGTAGGAGATACGCAGTATTTT
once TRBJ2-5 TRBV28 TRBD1 CASSFFGTGGETQYF TGTGCCAGCAGTTTTTTTGGCACAGGGGGTGAGACCCAGTACTTC
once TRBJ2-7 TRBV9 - CASSVGHTSYEQYF TGTGCCAGCAGCGTAGGACATACCTCCTACGAGCAGTACTTC
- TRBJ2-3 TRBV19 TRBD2 CASSIGTSGGDTQYF TGTGCCAGTAGTATCGGGACTAGCGGTGGAGATACGCAGTATTTT
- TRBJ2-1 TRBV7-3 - CASSLSLHNEQFF TGTGCCAGCAGCTTAAGTCTACACAATGAGCAGTTCTTC
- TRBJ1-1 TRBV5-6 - CASSSPEVGRMSLDTEAFF TGTGCCAGCAGCTCCCCGGAGGTGGGCCGTATGTCTTTGGACACTGAAGCTTTCTTT
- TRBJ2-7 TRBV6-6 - CASSYFGSFYEQYF TGTGCCAGCAGTTACTTTGGCTCTTTCTACGAGCAGTACTTC
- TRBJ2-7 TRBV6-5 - CASSYLGGEQYF TGTGCCAGCAGTTACCTGGGGGGCGAGCAGTACTTC
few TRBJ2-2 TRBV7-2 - CAINPVGGPTGELFF TGTGCCATCAATCCGGTAGGGGGACCTACCGGGGAGCTGTTTTTT
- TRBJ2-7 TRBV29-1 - CSVRTALTEQYF TGCAGCGTTAGGACAGCCCTAACCGAGCAGTACTTC
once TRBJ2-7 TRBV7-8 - CASRGSSYEQYF TGTGCCAGCAGGGGGAGCTCCTACGAGCAGTACTTC
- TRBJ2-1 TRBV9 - CASSDRGGSSYNEQFF TGTGCCAGCAGCGACCGTGGGGGGAGCTCCTACAATGAGCAGTTCTTC
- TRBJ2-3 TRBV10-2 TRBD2 CASSPLAGVGDTQYF TGCGCCAGCAGCCCCTTAGCGGGAGTTGGGGATACGCAGTATTTT
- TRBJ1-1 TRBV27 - CATRRGAAEAFF TGTGCCACCCGCCGGGGGGCCGCTGAAGCTTTCTTT
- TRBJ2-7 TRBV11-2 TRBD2 CASSFGSGRAYEQYF TGTGCCAGCAGCTTCGGGAGCGGGAGGGCCTACGAGCAGTACTTC
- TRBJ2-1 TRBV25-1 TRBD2 CASRREGLHTNEQFF TGTGCCAGCAGGCGGGAGGGCCTTCACACCAATGAGCAGTTCTTC
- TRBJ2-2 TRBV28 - CASSQGGYSGELFF TGTGCCAGCAGTCAAGGCGGGTATTCCGGGGAGCTGTTTTTT
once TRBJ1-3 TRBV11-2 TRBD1 CASSGTGIDTIYF TGTGCCAGCAGCGGGACAGGGATAGACACCATATATTTT
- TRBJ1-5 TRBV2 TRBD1 CASSVWTGPNQPQHF TGTGCCAGCAGCGTCTGGACAGGGCCCAATCAGCCCCAGCATTTT
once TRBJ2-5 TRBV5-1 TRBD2 CASTLSGSGETQYF TGCGCCAGCACCCTTAGCGGGAGTGGAGAGACCCAGTACTTC
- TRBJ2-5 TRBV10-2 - CASSESRWFGETQYF TGCGCCAGCAGTGAGTCGCGGTGGTTTGGGGAGACCCAGTACTTC
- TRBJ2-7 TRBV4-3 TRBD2 CASSQAGTSGSYEQYF TGCGCCAGCAGCCAGGCCGGGACTAGCGGATCGTACGAGCAGTACTTC
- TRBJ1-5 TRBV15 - CATKIQFGGQPQHF TGTGCCACCAAGATCCAGTTTGGCGGTCAGCCCCAGCATTTT
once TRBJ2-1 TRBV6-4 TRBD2 CASSVLAGGPNEQFF TGTGCCAGCAGTGTATTAGCGGGAGGGCCGAATGAGCAGTTCTTC
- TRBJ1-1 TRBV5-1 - CASSSPQGGSEAFF TGCGCCAGCAGCTCACCCCAGGGAGGCTCTGAAGCTTTCTTT
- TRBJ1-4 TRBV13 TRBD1 CASSNRQGRKLFF TGTGCCAGCAGCAATAGACAGGGGCGAAAACTGTTTTTT